The TCR beta chain described here comes from a study of response to subunit inactivated influenza vaccine (dated 2018 in TCRdb). With respect to the entire study: The study used deep quantitative T cell receptor repertoire profiling to track responses to a trivalent subunit inactivated influenza vaccine.

This clonotype was seen ten or more times. The clone's antigen remains unknown. Base qualities were left out, and no much larger clone turns up one base away. V is pruned by 4 bases and J by 1 base, leaving 3 bases of the junction without a gene match. The CDR3 contains 15 residues, cysteine and phenylalanine counted. The DNA shown is the 45-base CDR3, in frame from base 1. The library was obtained by RT-PCR. The sequencer was an Illumina HiSeq 2500. TCRdb cleaned the public reads at Q25 with fastp, built clones with MiXCR and kept in-frame beta chains. Each record represents a unique CDR3 protein, reported with the most common genes and DNA among its rows. A total of 700,000 to 900,000 distinct CDR3 sequences appear in this sample, 21% of them only once. 9.5% to 13% of the sample rests with the top ten. The study at large found these results: It was suggested by the authors that each seasonal influenza vaccination may recruit only a limited number of new T cells.

The origin of this receptor is a middle-aged man who received an inactivated influenza vaccine. Donor details come from another sample of the same person, matched by shared clones. Rearrangement joined TRBV12-3 or TRBV12-4 to TRBJ2-3; the central 9 bases match TRBD1. Sequenced material: PBMCs from blood, taken 4 to 6 days after vaccination. The CDR3 reads as follows: CASSSRDRGTDTQYF. DNA sequence: TGTGCCAGCAGTTCCCGGGACAGGGGCACAGATACGCAGTATTTT.